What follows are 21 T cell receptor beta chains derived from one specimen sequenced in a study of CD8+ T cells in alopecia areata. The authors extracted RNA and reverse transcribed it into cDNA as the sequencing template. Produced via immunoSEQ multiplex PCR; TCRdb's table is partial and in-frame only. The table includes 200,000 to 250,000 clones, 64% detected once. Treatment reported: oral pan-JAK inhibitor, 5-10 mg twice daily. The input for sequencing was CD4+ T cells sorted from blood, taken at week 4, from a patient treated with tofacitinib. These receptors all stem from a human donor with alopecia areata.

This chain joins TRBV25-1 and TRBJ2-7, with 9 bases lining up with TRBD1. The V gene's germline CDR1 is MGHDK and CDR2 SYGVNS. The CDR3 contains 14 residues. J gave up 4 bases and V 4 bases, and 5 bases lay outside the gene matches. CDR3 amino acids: CASSVTGQGYEQYF. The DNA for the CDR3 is TGTGCCAGCAGTGTAACGGGACAGGGTTACGAGCAGTACTTC.

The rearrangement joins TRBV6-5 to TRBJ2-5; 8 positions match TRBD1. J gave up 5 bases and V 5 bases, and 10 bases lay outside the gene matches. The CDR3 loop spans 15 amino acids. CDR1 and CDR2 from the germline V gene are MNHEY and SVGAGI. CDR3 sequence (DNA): TGTGCCAGCAGTGTAAGAGACAGGGGCCGCGAGACCCAGTACTTC. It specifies CASSVRDRGRETQYF.

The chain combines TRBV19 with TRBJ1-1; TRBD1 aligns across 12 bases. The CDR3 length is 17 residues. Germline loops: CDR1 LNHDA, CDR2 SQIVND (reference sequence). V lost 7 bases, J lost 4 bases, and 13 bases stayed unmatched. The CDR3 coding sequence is TGTGCCAGTACGGCCCTGGGACAGGGGGCAGGGAGCACTGAAGCTTTCTTT. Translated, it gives CASTALGQGAGSTEAFF.

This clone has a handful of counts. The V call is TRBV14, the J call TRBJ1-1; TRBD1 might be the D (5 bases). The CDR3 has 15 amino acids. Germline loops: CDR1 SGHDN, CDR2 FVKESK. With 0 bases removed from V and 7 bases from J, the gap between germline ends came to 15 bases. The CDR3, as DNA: TGTGCCAGCAGCCAAGATGGGAAAGGGACCCTTGAAGCTTTCTTT. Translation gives CASSQDGKGTLEAFF.

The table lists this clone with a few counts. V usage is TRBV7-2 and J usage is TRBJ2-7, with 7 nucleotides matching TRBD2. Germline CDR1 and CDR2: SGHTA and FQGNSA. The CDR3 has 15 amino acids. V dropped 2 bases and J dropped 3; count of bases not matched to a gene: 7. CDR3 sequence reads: CASSLFPGRDYEQYF. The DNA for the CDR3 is TGTGCCAGCAGCTTATTTCCGGGGAGGGACTACGAGCAGTACTTC.

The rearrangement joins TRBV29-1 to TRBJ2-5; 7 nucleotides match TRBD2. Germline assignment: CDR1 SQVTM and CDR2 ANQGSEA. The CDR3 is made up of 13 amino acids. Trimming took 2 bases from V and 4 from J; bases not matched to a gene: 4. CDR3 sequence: CSVEQGRGETQYF. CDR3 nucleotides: TGCAGCGTTGAACAAGGGAGGGGAGAGACCCAGTACTTC.

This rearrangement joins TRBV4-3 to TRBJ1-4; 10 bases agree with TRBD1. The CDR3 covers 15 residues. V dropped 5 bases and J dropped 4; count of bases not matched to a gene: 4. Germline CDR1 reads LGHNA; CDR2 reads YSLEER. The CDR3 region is CASSRDRGFNEKLFF. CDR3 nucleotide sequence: TGCGCCAGCAGCAGGGACAGGGGTTTTAATGAAAAACTGTTTTTT.

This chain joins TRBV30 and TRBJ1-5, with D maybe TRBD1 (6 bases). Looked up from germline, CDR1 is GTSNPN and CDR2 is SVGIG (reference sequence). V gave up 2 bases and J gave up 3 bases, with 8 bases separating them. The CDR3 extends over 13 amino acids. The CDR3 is CAWSPGVNQPQHF. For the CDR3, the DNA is TGTGCCTGGAGTCCAGGGGTCAATCAGCCCCAGCATTTT.

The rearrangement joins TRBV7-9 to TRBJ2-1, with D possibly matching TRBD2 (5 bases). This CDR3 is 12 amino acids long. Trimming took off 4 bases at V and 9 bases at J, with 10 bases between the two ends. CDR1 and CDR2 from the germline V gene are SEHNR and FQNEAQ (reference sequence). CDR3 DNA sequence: TGTGCCAGCAGCTACACTAGGACTGAGCAGTTCTTC. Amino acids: CASSYTRTEQFF.

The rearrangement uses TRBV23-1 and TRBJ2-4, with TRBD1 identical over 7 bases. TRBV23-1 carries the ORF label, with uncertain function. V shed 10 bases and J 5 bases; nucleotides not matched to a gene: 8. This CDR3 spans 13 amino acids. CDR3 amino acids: CATNGTVQNIQYF. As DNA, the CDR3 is TGCGCCACCAACGGGACAGTACAAAACATTCAGTACTTC.

CDR3 residues: CASSPGTSGYEQYF. CDR3 sequence (DNA): TGCGCCAGCAGCCCCGGGACTAGCGGCTACGAGCAGTACTTC. The chain recombines TRBV5-1 with TRBJ2-7; TRBD2 agrees at 11 bases. The CDR3 spans 14 residues. J lost 3 bases, V lost 4 bases, and 3 bases had no gene match. The germline gives CDR1 SGHRS, CDR2 YFSETQ.

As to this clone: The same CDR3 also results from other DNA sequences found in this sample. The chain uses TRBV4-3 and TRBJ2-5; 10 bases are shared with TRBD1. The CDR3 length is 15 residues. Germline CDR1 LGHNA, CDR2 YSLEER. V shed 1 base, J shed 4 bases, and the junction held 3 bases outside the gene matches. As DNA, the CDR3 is TGCGCCAGCAGCCAAGGACAGGGGGCAGGAGAGACCCAGTACTTC. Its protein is CASSQGQGAGETQYF.

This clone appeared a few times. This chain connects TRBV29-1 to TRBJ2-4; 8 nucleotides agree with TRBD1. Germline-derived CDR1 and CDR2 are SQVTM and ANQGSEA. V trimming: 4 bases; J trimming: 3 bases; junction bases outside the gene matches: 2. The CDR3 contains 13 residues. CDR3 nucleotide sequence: TGCAGCGTTGGACAGGGGAGCAAAAACATTCAGTACTTC. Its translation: CSVGQGSKNIQYF.

The CDR3 is CASSSNRESEAFF. The CDR3 bases are TGTGCCAGCAGCTCCAACAGGGAATCTGAAGCTTTCTTT. The chain carries TRBV13 and TRBJ1-1; maybe TRBD1 (6 bases). Germline CDR1 and CDR2: PRHDT and FYEKMQ (reference sequence). CDR3 length: 13 amino acids. Trimming took off 4 bases at V and 6 bases at J, with 12 bases between the two ends. Supplemented by reference TRBV13 and TRBJ1-1, the full variable domain reads AAGVIQSPRHLIKEKRETATLKCYPIPRHDTVYWYQQGPGQDPQFLISFYEKMQSDKGSIPDRFSAQQFSDYHSELNMSSLELGDSALYFCASSSNRESEAFFGQGTRLTVV.

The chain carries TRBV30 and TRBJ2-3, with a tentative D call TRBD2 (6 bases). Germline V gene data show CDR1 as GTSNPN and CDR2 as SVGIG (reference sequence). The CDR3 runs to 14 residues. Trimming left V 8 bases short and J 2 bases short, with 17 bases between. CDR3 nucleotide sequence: TGTGCCATATCAGAGGGACTCCCCACAGATACGCAGTATTTT. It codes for CAISEGLPTDTQYF.

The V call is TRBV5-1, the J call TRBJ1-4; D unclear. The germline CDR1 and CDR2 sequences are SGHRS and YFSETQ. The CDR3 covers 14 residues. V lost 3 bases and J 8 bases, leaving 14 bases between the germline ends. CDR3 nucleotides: TGCGCCAGCAGCTCGGGAATCGAGACCGAAAAACTGTTTTTT. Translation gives CASSSGIETEKLFF.

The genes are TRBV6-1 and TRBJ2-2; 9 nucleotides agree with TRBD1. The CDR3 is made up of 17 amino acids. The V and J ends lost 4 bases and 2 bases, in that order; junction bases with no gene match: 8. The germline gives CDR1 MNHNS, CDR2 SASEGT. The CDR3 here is CASSADRGIFNTGELFF. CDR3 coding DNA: TGTGCCAGCAGTGCCGACAGGGGGATTTTTAACACCGGGGAGCTGTTTTTT.

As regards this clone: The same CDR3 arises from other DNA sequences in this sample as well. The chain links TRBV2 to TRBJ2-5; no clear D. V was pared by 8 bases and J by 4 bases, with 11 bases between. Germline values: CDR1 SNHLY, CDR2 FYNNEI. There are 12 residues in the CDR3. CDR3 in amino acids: CASSRAGETQYF. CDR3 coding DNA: TGTGCCAGCTCACGGGCTGGAGAGACCCAGTACTTC.

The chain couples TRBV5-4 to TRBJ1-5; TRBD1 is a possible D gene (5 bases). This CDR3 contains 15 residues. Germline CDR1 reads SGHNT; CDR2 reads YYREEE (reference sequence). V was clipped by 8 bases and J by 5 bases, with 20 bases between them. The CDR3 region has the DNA TGTGCCAGGAATGGGGGGGGAAGCCTAGATCAGCCCCAGCATTTT. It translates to CARNGGGSLDQPQHF.

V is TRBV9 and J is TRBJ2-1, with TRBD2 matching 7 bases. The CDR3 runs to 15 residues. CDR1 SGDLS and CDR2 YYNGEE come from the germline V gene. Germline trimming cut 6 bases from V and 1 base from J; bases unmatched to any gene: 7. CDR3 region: CASTPGGSSYNEQFF. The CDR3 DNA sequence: TGTGCCAGCACCCCCGGGGGGTCGTCCTACAATGAGCAGTTCTTC.

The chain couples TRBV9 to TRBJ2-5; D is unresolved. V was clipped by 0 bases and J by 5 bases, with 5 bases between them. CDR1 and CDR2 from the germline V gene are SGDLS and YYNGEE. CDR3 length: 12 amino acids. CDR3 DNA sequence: TGTGCCAGCAGCGTAGAAATGGAGACCCAGTACTTC. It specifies CASSVEMETQYF.